The clone carrying this TCR beta chain was seen many times. Its antigen remains unidentified. The sample belongs to a study of CD8+CD57+ T cells in acquired aplastic anemia. Study overall: The DNA of sorted CD4+ and CD8+ cells averaged approximately 3.3 ug. The average read count for CD4+ cells in healthy donors was some 9.9 million. Notes on the study in general: Patients showed no significant difference from controls in CD8+ Simpson's diversity.

Profiling of TCR beta VDJ combinations and CDR3 sequences used genomic DNA as template. A single record per CDR3 protein comes from TCRdb applying MiXCR to the reads. This table holds under 150,000 distinct CDR3 sequences, around two fifths found once. CDR1 is MNHEY and CDR2 is SVGAGI in the germline V gene. V was clipped by 10 bases and J by 0 bases, with 6 bases between them. The CDR3 is 11 amino acids. The sequenced material came from sorted CD4+, CD8+, or CD8+CD57+ T cells (not recorded which) from PBMCs. This clonotype was sampled from a human donor in good health, serving as a control. The V and J genes are TRBV6-5 and TRBJ1-1; D call uncertain. The CDR3 region has the DNA TGTGCCACATGGATGAACACTGAAGCTTTCTTT. It translates to CATWMNTEAFF.